This is a list of T cell receptor beta chains from one sample in a study of blood T cell repertoires in COVID-19. Libraries were prepared by immunoSEQ multiplex PCR; TCRdb keeps only in-frame clonotypes and omits some of them. The data contain just under 65,000 clones, around 73% of them singletons. The sequenced sample consisted of peripheral blood. All receptors derive from a man aged 55-75 years with COVID-19, enrolled during active disease. CDR3s include the opening cysteine and the closing phenylalanine or tryptophan. D genes are given only for firm matches. The listing skips clone size in some rows; elsewhere it reads once, few, many or a size class.

TRBV30	.	TRBJ2-7	.	CAWREPGLGFEQYF	TGTGCCTGGAGAGAGCCGGGACTGGGCTTCGAGCAGTACTTC
TRBV3-1/TRBV3-2	TRBD1	TRBJ1-1	few	CASRISTGDAKAFF	TGTGCCAGCAGAATCTCTACAGGGGATGCTAAAGCTTTCTTT
TRBV28	.	TRBJ1-3	.	CASTEGRAGNTIYF	TGTGCCAGCACCGAAGGCAGGGCCGGAAACACCATATATTTT
TRBV5-1	.	TRBJ2-3	.	CASRGEGGTDTQYF	TGCGCCAGCCGTGGTGAGGGCGGGACAGATACGCAGTATTTT
TRBV11-2	.	TRBJ1-2	.	CASSTGGYGYTF	TGTGCCAGCAGCACAGGTGGCTATGGCTACACCTTC
TRBV5-6	TRBD2	TRBJ2-5	.	CASSLRGLATQETQYF	TGTGCCAGCAGCTTGAGAGGACTAGCGACGCAAGAGACCCAGTACTTC
TRBV6-1	TRBD1	TRBJ2-7	.	CASSEGTGMWTYEQYF	TGTGCCAGCAGTGAGGGGACAGGGATGTGGACCTACGAGCAGTACTTC
TRBV3-1/TRBV3-2	.	TRBJ1-6	.	CASSPQAGSYNSPLHF	TGTGCCAGCAGCCCCCAGGCGGGGTCCTATAATTCACCCCTCCACTTT
TRBV5-1	TRBD1	TRBJ1-1	few	CASSLAPTGMNTEAFF	TGCGCCAGCAGCTTGGCTCCGACAGGGATGAACACTGAAGCTTTCTTT
TRBV5-5	TRBD1	TRBJ1-5	.	CASSGGQAWEPQHF	TGTGCCAGCAGCGGAGGACAGGCGTGGGAGCCCCAGCATTTT
TRBV6-5	.	TRBJ1-1	.	CASLSSENTEAFF	TGTGCCAGCTTATCCAGTGAGAACACTGAAGCTTTCTTT
TRBV5-1	.	TRBJ1-2	once	CASSGSGVDGYTF	TGCGCCAGCAGCGGCTCGGGGGTAGATGGCTACACCTTC
TRBV6-1	.	TRBJ2-3	.	CASSEDGGGYTDTQYF	TGTGCCAGCAGTGAAGACGGGGGAGGCTACACAGATACGCAGTATTTT
TRBV5-1	TRBD2	TRBJ2-5	.	CASSPGLAGGLQETQYF	TGCGCCAGCAGCCCAGGACTAGCGGGAGGCCTCCAAGAGACCCAGTACTTC
TRBV15	TRBD2	TRBJ2-5	.	CATSRDGGDQETQYF	TGTGCCACCAGCAGAGATGGGGGGGACCAAGAGACCCAGTACTTC
TRBV5-1	.	TRBJ2-3	.	CASTQGSATSTDTQYF	TGCGCCAGCACTCAGGGCAGTGCAACTAGCACAGATACGCAGTATTTT
TRBV15	.	TRBJ2-3	.	CATSSGSLGTQYF	TGTGCCACCAGCAGCGGGAGCCTGGGTACGCAGTATTTT
TRBV7-9	.	TRBJ2-1	.	CASSREGERSNEQFF	TGTGCCAGCAGCCGAGAAGGAGAGAGGAGCAATGAGCAGTTCTTC
TRBV28	TRBD1	TRBJ1-5	once	CASSLTGVSNQPQHF	TGTGCCAGCAGTTTAACAGGGGTTAGCAATCAGCCCCAGCATTTT
TRBV18	TRBD1	TRBJ1-1	once	CASSQGQGSFEAFF	TGTGCCAGCTCACAGGGACAGGGCTCTTTCGAAGCTTTCTTT
TRBV30	.	TRBJ1-5	.	CAWSVPEGGGNQPQHF	TGTGCCTGGAGTGTCCCTGAGGGGGGGGGAAATCAGCCCCAGCATTTT
TRBV6-2/TRBV6-3	.	TRBJ2-4	.	CASSLNPPGALQYF	TGTGCCAGCAGTTTAAACCCCCCAGGGGCCCTTCAGTACTTC
TRBV5-1	.	TRBJ1-3	.	CASSLGGLASGNTIYF	TGCGCCAGCAGCTTGGGAGGGTTAGCCTCTGGAAACACCATATATTTT
TRBV29-1	.	TRBJ1-2	.	CSVVRQASDYGYTF	TGCAGCGTTGTTCGGCAGGCATCAGACTATGGCTACACCTTC
TRBV9	.	TRBJ1-2	.	CASSVDGTRPYGYTF	TGTGCCAGCAGCGTAGATGGGACACGCCCCTATGGCTACACCTTC
TRBV9	.	TRBJ2-2	.	CASSGDIANTGELFF	TGTGCCAGCAGCGGCGACATCGCGAACACCGGGGAGCTGTTTTTT
TRBV3-1/TRBV3-2	.	TRBJ1-6	.	CASSPGQFNSPLHF	TGTGCCAGCAGCCCCGGACAGTTTAATTCACCCCTCCACTTT
TRBV30	TRBD1	TRBJ1-2	.	CAVLQGGYGYTF	TGTGCCGTATTACAGGGGGGGTATGGCTACACCTTC
TRBV7-3	.	TRBJ2-1	.	CASSLDRSSYNEQFF	TGTGCCAGCAGCTTAGACAGAAGCTCCTACAATGAGCAGTTCTTC
TRBV5-6	.	TRBJ1-4	.	CASSRGYKNEKLFF	TGTGCCAGCAGCCGCGGGTATAAGAATGAAAAACTGTTTTTT
TRBV14	.	TRBJ2-3	once	CASSQSRVGQRADTQYF	TGTGCCAGCAGCCAATCCCGCGTCGGACAAAGGGCAGATACGCAGTATTTT
TRBV5-4	TRBD1	TRBJ1-2	.	CASSRGTADGYTF	TGTGCCAGCAGCCGTGGGACAGCCGATGGCTACACCTTC
TRBV2	.	TRBJ2-7	.	CASSYTGPYEQYF	TGTGCCAGCAGCTACACAGGTCCCTACGAGCAGTACTTC
TRBV6-5	TRBD1	TRBJ1-2	.	CASTARDSEFYGYTF	TGTGCCAGCACAGCACGGGACAGCGAGTTCTATGGCTACACCTTC
TRBV6-5	.	TRBJ2-7	.	CASSSQGGAYEQYF	TGTGCCAGCAGTTCACAGGGGGGGGCCTACGAGCAGTACTTC
TRBV2	TRBD1	TRBJ2-2	.	CASSPTGIGGELFF	TGTGCCAGCAGTCCGACAGGGATTGGCGGGGAGCTGTTTTTT